This T cell receptor beta chain was identified in a study of type 1 regulatory T cells. Study-wide context: An in vitro protocol generated T-allo10, a Tr1-enriched, alloantigen-specific CD4 T cell product.

Of note for this clonotype: Its antigen is unknown.

Graft donor-derived T-allo10 cells were described as host-alloantigen-specific, anergic, and alloantigen-specifically suppressive. J gave up 8 bases and V 0 bases, and 12 bases lay outside the gene matches. CDR1 and CDR2 from the germline V gene are SEHNR and FQNEAQ (reference sequence). The CDR3 contains 19 residues. TCRdb re-called the reads through MiXCR, storing one row per CDR3 protein. The data contain fewer than 70,000 distinct CDR3 sequences, around 63% of them singletons. This rearrangement joins TRBV7-9 to TRBJ2-2; 13 bases fit TRBD2. The specimen was cultured T cells, either the whole culture or a sorted T cell fraction (not recorded which). The subset is: Tr1-enriched cell product generated in vitro against host alloantigens. The receptor comes from a human donor in good health. The CDR3 here is CASSLAPGLAGRKSGELFF. In DNA form, the CDR3 reads TGTGCCAGCAGCTTAGCCCCGGGACTAGCGGGAAGAAAATCTGGGGAGCTGTTTTTT.